The 6 T cell receptor beta chains listed next were all sequenced from one sample in a study of blood T cell repertoires in COVID-19. This table comes from immunoSEQ multiplex PCR, and its TCRdb copy is limited to in-frame clones, with some not included. The repertoire holds nearly 70,000 clones, with about 90% as singletons. Sequenced input: peripheral blood. Source of these receptors: a woman between 50 and 59 years old with COVID-19, enrolled during active disease.

This clone is a singleton in its sample. The rearrangement links TRBV29-1 to TRBJ2-2; tentative D call: TRBD1 (5 bases). The CDR3 has 13 amino acids. V was clipped by 4 bases and J by 6 bases, with 12 bases between them. Germline loops: CDR1 SQVTM, CDR2 ANQGSEA. CDR3 sequence reads: CSVGAQGPGELFF. The CDR3 nucleotides read TGCAGCGTTGGGGCCCAGGGCCCCGGGGAGCTGTTTTTT.

This CDR3 reads CASSALAGAIEETQYF. The CDR3 DNA reads as TGTGCCAGCAGTGCTCTAGCGGGAGCCATAGAGGAGACCCAGTACTTC. The chain recombines TRBV6-1 with TRBJ2-5, with TRBD2 matching 10 bases. V trimming: 4 bases; J trimming: 5 bases; junction bases outside the gene matches: 10. CDR1 and CDR2 from the germline V gene are MNHNS and SASEGT. There are 16 residues in the CDR3.

The V gene is TRBV7-2, the J gene TRBJ2-3, with no clear D. V shed 5 bases and J shed 5 bases, with 14 bases lying between them. The length of the CDR3 is 14 residues. Germline V gives CDR1 SGHTA, CDR2 FQGNSA. The CDR3 sequence: CASSPRPRGDTQYF. The CDR3 bases are TGTGCCAGCAGCCCGCGGCCTCGAGGAGATACGCAGTATTTT. The whole variable domain, remainder taken from reference TRBV7-2 and TRBJ2-3, is GAGVSQSPSNKVTEKGKDVELRCDPISGHTALYWYRQSLGQGLEFLIYFQGNSAPDKSGLPSDRFSAERTGGSVSTLTIQRTQQEDSAVYLCASSPRPRGDTQYFGPGTRLTVL.

CDR3 DNA: TGCGCCAGCAGCTCTACTAGCTTTCGTCACAATGAGCAGTTCTTC. This encodes CASSSTSFRHNEQFF. V usage is TRBV5-1 and J usage is TRBJ2-1, with a weak D call TRBD2 (6 bases). Between the trimmed V and J ends, which lost 3 bases and 5 bases, there was a span of 15 bases. This CDR3 spans 15 amino acids. CDR1 and CDR2 (germline): SGHRS, YFSETQ.

This CDR3 is CASSKAGRGYTGELFF. CDR3 DNA sequence: TGTGCCAGCTCAAAGGCCGGCAGGGGGTACACCGGGGAGCTGTTTTTT. The genes are TRBV18 and TRBJ2-2, with 7 bases identical to TRBD1. In germline, CDR1 is KGHSH, CDR2 LQKENI. The V segment lost 5 bases and the J segment 3 bases; nucleotides outside the gene matches: 9. This CDR3 is built from 16 residues. Supplemented by reference TRBV18 and TRBJ2-2, the full variable domain reads NAGVMQNPRHLVRRRGQEARLRCSPMKGHSHVYWYRQLPEEGLKFMVYLQKENIIDESGMPKERFSAEFPKEGPSILRIQQVVRGDSAAYFCASSKAGRGYTGELFFGEGSRLTVL.

The chain uses TRBV4-1 and TRBJ1-3, with 7 bases fitting TRBD1. Germline V lookup: CDR1 MGHRA, CDR2 YSYEKL. V lost 1 base, J lost 0 bases, and 9 bases stayed unmatched. The CDR3 extends over 18 amino acids. CDR3 nucleotide sequence: TGCGCCAGCAGCCAAGTCTCCGGGACAGCCACCTCTGGAAACACCATATATTTT. Protein sequence: CASSQVSGTATSGNTIYF.